The T cell receptor beta chain under discussion was sequenced for a study of PD-L1 blockade in urothelial cancer (dated by TCRdb to 2016 to 2017). With respect to the entire study: Therapy was started in the mid-2010s for all patients, and atezolizumab 1,200 mg was administered intravenously every 3 weeks. About 85% of the roughly 29 patients were identified as males with urothelial cancer of bladder origin, and a prior smoking history was reported by 18 of 29 patients. An ECOG performance status of 0 or 1 was recorded for the patients, and 0 to 3 prior chemotherapy regimens had been received by the patients. Blood samples were analyzed 3 weeks after the start of treatment (second dose) and 6 weeks after the start of treatment. Blood samples gave a median of around 140,000 T cells and 80,000 or so unique TCRs, with a median clonality of approximately 0.08. The study was an exploratory multi-omic analysis of somatic, immune and clinical correlates of response to PD-L1 blockade with atezolizumab in urothelial cancer. Pretreatment tumor samples, along with matched peripheral blood collected serially before and after atezolizumab treatment, underwent TCR sequencing. Durable clinical benefit meant progression-free survival longer than 6 months, and TCR features were also tested against progression-free and overall survival. In the same patients, whole exome sequencing and RNA sequencing of pretreatment tumors were performed in addition to TCR sequencing. Under ten patients achieved durable clinical benefit and some 21 did not. Pretreatment blood TCR-seq was available for about 28 patients, at least one posttreatment blood collection was obtained for 25 or so patients, and tumor TCR-seq was available for 25 or so patients. The research as a whole found: A pretreatment peripheral blood TCR clonality below the median was linked to improved progression-free and overall survival. At 3 weeks after the start of treatment, tumor-associated TCR clones in peripheral blood had expanded more in patients with durable benefit (n of about 21, p = 0.022). Small sample size (n ≈ 29) and many exploratory analyses mean the results are intended to be hypothesis-generating.

This specimen's time point label, per the study, means: peripheral blood 6 weeks after treatment start. The cohort comprised 25 to 35 patients with locally advanced or metastatic urothelial carcinoma treated at Memorial Sloan Kettering on a trial protocol. Peripheral blood mononuclear cells were collected from each patient pretreatment and during treatment, giving between 1 and 8 total time points per patient. The Qiagen DNeasy Blood extraction kit was used to purify genomic DNA from total PBMCs and from tumor samples. Collected pretreatment and during treatment, PBMCs were isolated and stored as previously described. From the cysteine through the phenylalanine, the CDR3 covers 15 amino acids. Only the CDR3 part of the read is kept: 45 bases, read in frame from the first base. CDR1 and CDR2 are read off the germline V gene as LGHNA and YSLEER. Trimming at the junction amounts to 0 bases on V and 3 bases on J, and the germline ends lie 9 bases apart.

Synthetic TCR analog templates were spiked into each PCR so that absolute template abundance could be estimated from read counts. Using the immunoSEQ assay, TCRbeta CDR3 regions were amplified from genomic DNA with bias-controlled V and J gene primers. Sequencing of rearranged TCRbeta segments was performed at approximately 20X coverage. For the original study's pipeline: Sequencing errors were corrected by clustering, and CDR3s were annotated against IMGT so that V, D and J genes could be assigned. Out-of-frame and stop-codon sequences were excluded, and only productive TCRbeta rearrangements were used in downstream analyses. Clonality was computed as one minus Shannon entropy normalized by the log of the number of unique productive sequences. Clones differing between time points or between blood and tumor were identified by Fisher's exact test with Benjamini-Hochberg correction at adjusted p below 0.01. TCRdb limited this immuneACCESS table to in-frame rearrangements with V and J called. A share of clones is missing; checked studies link under half to unresolved V genes, and the rest is unexplained. The D gene and trimming were derived from the DNA, and the V and J assignments and clone size from that table. This sample has tens of thousands of clones in its table, and 70% to 85% of those were observed once. The ten biggest clones cover 1.5% to 2% of the sample.

Regarding this clone: No antigen is known for it. No much larger clone is present one base from it, and per-base qualities are unavailable.

The source of this sequence is a man aged 50-60 years with urothelial cancer. The rearranged chain carries TRBV4-3 and TRBJ1-3; the D gene is perhaps TRBD1, on 5 matching bases. Sample: PBMCs, taken around atezolizumab (anti-PD-L1) treatment. This receptor carries the CDR3 CASSQDGGNGNTIYF. The nucleotide sequence is TGCGCCAGCAGCCAAGATGGGGGGAATGGAAACACCATATATTTT.